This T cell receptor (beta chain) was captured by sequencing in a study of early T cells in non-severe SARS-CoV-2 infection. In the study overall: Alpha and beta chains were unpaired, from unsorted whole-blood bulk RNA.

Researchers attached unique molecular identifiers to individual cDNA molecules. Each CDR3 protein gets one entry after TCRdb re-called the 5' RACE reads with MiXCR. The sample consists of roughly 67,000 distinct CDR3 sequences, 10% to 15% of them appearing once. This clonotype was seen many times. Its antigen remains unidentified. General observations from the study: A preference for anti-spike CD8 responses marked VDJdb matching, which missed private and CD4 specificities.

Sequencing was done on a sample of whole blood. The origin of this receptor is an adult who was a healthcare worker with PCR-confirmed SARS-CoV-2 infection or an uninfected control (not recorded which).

The CDR3 sequence is CASSSGSTANYGYTF. The CDR3 DNA is TGTGCCAGCAGTTCAGGATCGACAGCCAACTATGGCTACACCTTC. This chain links TRBV12-3 or TRBV12-4 with TRBJ1-2, with a tentative D call TRBD1 (5 bases). V lost 4 bases and J 2 bases, leaving 14 bases between the germline ends. This CDR3 has 15 amino acids.